This TCR beta chain is drawn from a study of blood T cells in healthy people across ages. Next came a second PCR, run for about 7 to 12 cycles, which used a sample-barcoded 5' primer along with a J-beta primer mix. TCRdb analysed the 5' RACE reads with MiXCR anew, one entry per CDR3 protein. The sample lists 1.8 million or so distinct CDR3 sequences; more than 35% were seen once. In germline, CDR1 is MNHNY, CDR2 SVGAGI (reference sequence). This CDR3 region has 16 residues. V dropped 8 bases and J dropped 7 bases, with 24 bases sitting between them. This clonotype showed up just a few times. J is TRBJ2-1 and V is TRBV6-6; tentatively, D is TRBD2 (5 bases). This clonotype was sampled from a human donor in good health. The specimen was blood. CDR3 residues: CASLGVRTGQLNEQFF. In DNA, the CDR3 is TGTGCCAGCCTCGGGGTCCGGACCGGTCAGCTGAATGAGCAGTTCTTC.